The clone carrying this TCR beta chain appeared a few times. The sample is drawn from a study of blood T cell repertoires in COVID-19. For the study at large: Samples taken during acute and convalescent COVID-19 were collected in the United States, Italy and Spain. PBMCs, B-cell-depleted T cells, or T cells provided the cDNA or gDNA that made up the material.

Per the original data handling: Amplified reference gene primers provided the basis for estimating nucleated cell counts. The data were produced by immunoSEQ multiplex PCR, yet TCRdb's version contains in-frame clones alone and is incomplete. V and J calls and clone size are those listed in that table; D and trimming were worked out from the DNA. The data show over 350,000 clones, around 86% seen once. Sequencing was done on a sample of peripheral blood. This TCR was sampled from a woman aged 25 to 45 with active or convalescent COVID-19.

CDR3 sequence: CASTRRDSGNQPQHF. The CDR3 nucleotides read TGTGCCAGTACCCGGAGGGATTCGGGCAATCAGCCCCAGCATTTT. This chain connects TRBV19 to TRBJ1-5; D unclear. Trimming stripped 7 bases from V and 2 bases from J, with 15 bases between. This CDR3 comprises 15 residues. Germline CDR1 LNHDA, CDR2 SQIVND (reference sequence). The whole variable domain, remainder taken from reference TRBV19 and TRBJ1-5, is DGGITQSPKYLFRKEGQNVTLSCEQNLNHDAMYWYRQDPGQGLRLIYYSQIVNDFQKGDIAEGYSVSREKKESFPLTVTSAQKNPTAFYLCASTRRDSGNQPQHFGDGTRLSIL.